This T cell receptor beta chain was documented in a study of tissue T cells after allogeneic stem cell transplantation. Germline V gene sequence: CDR1 SNHLY, CDR2 FYNGKV (reference sequence). The CDR3 is made up of 15 amino acids. Germline trimming cut 2 bases from V and 1 base from J; bases unmatched to any gene: 1. The time point here: mouse harvest day 7 after allogeneic transplant. Each mouse received 10^7 T-cell-depleted marrow cells plus 10^6 splenic CD5+ T cells by tail vein. Study-wide findings and caveats: Alloreactivity or antigen specificity of tissue TCRs was not determined; some clones might be host cells. Within patients, tissue anatomy strongly shaped TCR repertoire composition. Sampling depth was limited, and the cohort was small and clinically varied.

CDR3 sequences, V/J genes, frequencies and template counts came from survey-depth TCRbeta sequencing. Sequencing was performed with immunoSEQ multiplex PCR; in TCRdb, only in-frame clones are kept and a portion is missing. Here the sample spans about 7,800 clones, 35% to 55% being singletons. As for this clone: As yet, its antigen is unknown. Gene names are the mouse ones. The DNA ends 1 residue before the CDR3 does, and the rest of the CDR3 is filled in from the germline J gene.

This receptor was taken from a female BALB/c mouse given C57BL/6 T cells with graft-versus-host disease after an allogeneic hematopoietic cell transplant. The chain carries TRBV3 and TRBJ2-2, with 7 bases aligning to TRBD2. The sample taken for sequencing was gut tissue. The CDR3 loop reads CASSLLGVNTGQLYF. CDR3 DNA (partial): TGTGCCAGCAGCTTACTGGGGGTAAACACCGGGCAGCTCTAC.